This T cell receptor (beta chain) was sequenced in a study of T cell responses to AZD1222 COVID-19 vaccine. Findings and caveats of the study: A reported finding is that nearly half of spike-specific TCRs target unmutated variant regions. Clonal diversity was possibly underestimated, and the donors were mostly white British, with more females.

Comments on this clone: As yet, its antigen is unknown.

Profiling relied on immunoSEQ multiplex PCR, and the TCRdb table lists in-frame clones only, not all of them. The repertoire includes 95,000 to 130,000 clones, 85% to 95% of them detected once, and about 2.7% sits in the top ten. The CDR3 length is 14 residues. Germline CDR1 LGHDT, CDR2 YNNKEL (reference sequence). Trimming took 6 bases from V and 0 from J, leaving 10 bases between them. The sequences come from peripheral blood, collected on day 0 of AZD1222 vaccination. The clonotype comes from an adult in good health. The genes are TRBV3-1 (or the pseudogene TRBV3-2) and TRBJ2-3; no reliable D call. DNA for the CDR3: TGTGCCAGCAGACGCTACATAAGCACAGATACGCAGTATTTT. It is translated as CASRRYISTDTQYF.